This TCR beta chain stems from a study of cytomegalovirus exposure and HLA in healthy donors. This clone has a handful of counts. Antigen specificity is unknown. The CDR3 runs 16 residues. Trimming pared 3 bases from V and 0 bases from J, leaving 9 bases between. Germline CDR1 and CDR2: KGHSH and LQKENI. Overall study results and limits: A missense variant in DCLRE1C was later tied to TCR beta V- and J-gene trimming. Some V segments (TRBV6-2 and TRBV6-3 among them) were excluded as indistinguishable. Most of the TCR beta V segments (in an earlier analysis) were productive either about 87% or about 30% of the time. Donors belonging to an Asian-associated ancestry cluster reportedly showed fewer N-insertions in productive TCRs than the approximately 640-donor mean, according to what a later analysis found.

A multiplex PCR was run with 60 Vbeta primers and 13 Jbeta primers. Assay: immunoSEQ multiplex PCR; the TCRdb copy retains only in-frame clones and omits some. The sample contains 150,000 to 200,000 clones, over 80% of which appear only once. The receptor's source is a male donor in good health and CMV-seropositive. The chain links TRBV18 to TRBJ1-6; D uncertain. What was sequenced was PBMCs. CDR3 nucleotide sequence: TGTGCCAGCTCACCGACCTCTAGCTCCTATAATTCACCCCTCCACTTT. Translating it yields CASSPTSSSYNSPLHF.